The present T cell receptor beta chain was sequenced within a study of human T cells and chemical hapten exposure. General observations from the study: As patch test score rose, PT1 expanded TCR counts tended to rise as well.

Within the library, unique molecular identifiers were attached to each individual cDNA molecule. TCRdb re-derived calls from the RACE reads in MiXCR, one entry per CDR3 protein. There are under 200,000 distinct CDR3 sequences in the sample; about 15% occur only once, and 1.7% lies in the top ten. Time point of the sample: patch test 1, 2 weeks after DPC sensitization. Treatment meaning: therapeutic diphenylcyclopropenone sensitization with weekly scalp DPC. The germline gives CDR1 MNHEY, CDR2 SVGEGT. This CDR3 has 14 residues. Trimming pared 6 bases from V and 2 bases from J, leaving 14 bases between. There are many counts of this clonotype. The antigen remains undetermined.

The chain employs TRBV6-2 or TRBV6-3 and TRBJ2-7; unclear D gene. Sequencing was performed on whole blood, taken in connection with sensitization to the hapten diphenylcyclopropenone (DPC). The TCR originated in a woman in her 30s with alopecia areata. Some clones in this sample may be carry-over from other donors' samples. The CDR3 loop reads CASSGLPQTYEQYF. In nucleotides, the CDR3 is TGTGCCAGCAGCGGCCTACCCCAGACCTACGAGCAGTACTTC.